The 15 T cell receptor beta chains given below trace back to one sample, sequenced in a study of T cells in localized non-small cell lung cancer. The protocol was immunoSEQ multiplex PCR, while the TCRdb copy is restricted to in-frame clones and leaves out a portion. In the table there are 3,000 to 4,500 clones, around 23% of which are singletons. The sequenced sample was lung tumor tissue, obtained before any cancer treatment. The receptor set was obtained from a woman aged 40 to 75 with stage I lung adenocarcinoma.

This clone was found once. The V gene is TRBV5-1, the J gene TRBJ1-2; possibly TRBD1 for D (5 bases). This CDR3 has 14 residues. Germline values: CDR1 SGHRS, CDR2 YFSETQ. Trimming pared 1 base from V and 3 bases from J, leaving 10 bases between. CDR3 protein: CASSLYGAYYGYTF. CDR3 sequence (DNA): TGCGCCAGCAGCTTGTATGGGGCATACTATGGCTACACCTTC.

This sequence joins TRBV6-8 and TRBJ1-6; tentatively, D is TRBD1 (5 bases). The CDR3 length is 15 residues. Between the trimmed V and J ends, which lost 0 bases and 9 bases, there was a span of 12 bases. Germline V lookup: CDR1 MNHGY, CDR2 SAAAGT. The CDR3 DNA follows: TGTGCCAGCAGTTACTCGATTCAGGGAGGTTCACCCCTCCACTTT. Its translation is CASSYSIQGGSPLHF.

This clone was counted between two and nine times. This chain connects TRBV10-2 to TRBJ1-1; tentatively, D is TRBD1 (6 bases). Germline V gene lookup returns CDR1 WSHSY and CDR2 SAAADI. V lost 2 bases and J 6 bases, leaving 10 bases between the germline ends. The CDR3 runs 13 residues. The CDR3 DNA is TGCGCCAGCAGTGAGAGCAGGGGCGCTGAAGCTTTCTTT. It yields the protein CASSESRGAEAFF.

The chain couples TRBV6-8 to TRBJ1-1, with D unresolved. Germline V lookup: CDR1 MNHGY, CDR2 SAAAGT. The CDR3 has 12 residues. Trimming took 8 bases from V and 7 from J, leaving 14 bases between them. The DNA of the CDR3 is TGTGCCAGCTTCCCGGGTTTGGGTGAAGCTTTCTTT. This translates into CASFPGLGEAFF.

This sequence joins TRBV11-3 and TRBJ2-1; 7 bases map to TRBD2. The V gene end was trimmed by 0 bases and the J gene end by 7 bases; junction bases not matched to a gene: 6. This CDR3 comprises 15 residues. The germline CDR1 and CDR2 sequences are SGHNT and YENEEA. Written as DNA, the CDR3 is TGTGCCAGCAGCTTAGACACGTTCGGGGGGAATGAGCAGTTCTTC. This translates into CASSLDTFGGNEQFF.

This clone has just a few counts. The chain joins TRBV10-2 to TRBJ2-7, with no clear D. Germline V CDR1 and CDR2: WSHSY, SAAADI. This CDR3 is built from 13 residues. The V gene lost 0 bases and the J gene lost 3 bases, with 6 bases spanning the gap. CDR3 protein: CASSESYNYEQYF. The CDR3 nucleotides read TGCGCCAGCAGTGAGTCCTATAACTACGAGCAGTACTTC.

The sample holds a few counts of this clone. The V and J genes are TRBV6-8 and TRBJ2-5; D ambiguous. This CDR3 is 16 amino acids long. V shed 2 bases and J shed 1 base, with 14 bases lying between them. Germline-derived CDR1 and CDR2 are MNHGY and SAAAGT. CDR3 loop: CASSYTMTGSQETQYF. The CDR3 DNA reads as TGTGCCAGCAGTTACACCATGACTGGCAGCCAAGAGACCCAGTACTTC.

By share of the sample, this clone is medium-sized. The chain carries TRBV6-8 and TRBJ2-1; D uncertain. With 0 bases removed from V and 3 bases from J, the gap between germline ends came to 9 bases. CDR1 and CDR2 (germline): MNHGY, SAAAGT. This CDR3 comprises 15 residues. CDR3 in amino acids: CASSYSGFGYNEQFF. DNA of the CDR3: TGTGCCAGCAGTTACTCCGGTTTTGGCTACAATGAGCAGTTCTTC.

This clone was seen a few times. The gene calls are TRBV14 and TRBJ2-2; D is unresolved. The CDR3 runs 14 residues. CDR1 is SGHDN and CDR2 is FVKESK in the germline V gene. V was pared by 2 bases and J by 7 bases, with 11 bases between. The CDR3 coding sequence is TGTGCCAGCAGCCAATTAAGGGCTTTCGGGGAGCTGTTTTTT. Translating it yields CASSQLRAFGELFF.

The J gene is TRBJ2-2, the V gene TRBV9, with TRBD1 as a possible D gene (6 bases). V was clipped by 4 bases and J by 0 bases, with 16 bases between them. The CDR3 consists of 17 residues. The V gene's germline CDR1 is SGDLS and CDR2 YYNGEE. CDR3 residues: CASSYIPGHTNTGELFF. The CDR3 DNA sequence: TGTGCCAGCAGCTACATCCCGGGACACACGAACACCGGGGAGCTGTTTTTT. The complete variable domain, with remaining parts taken from reference TRBV9 and TRBJ2-2, reads DSGVTQTPKHLITATGQRVTLRCSPRSGDLSVYWYQQSLDQGLQFLIQYYNGEERAKGNILERFSAQQFPDLHSELNLSSLELGDSALYFCASSYIPGHTNTGELFFGEGSRLTVL.

The chain has TRBV14 and TRBJ1-2; TRBD1 aligns across 9 bases. The CDR3 runs 15 residues. V shed 3 bases and J 4 bases; nucleotides not matched to a gene: 6. Germline V gene lookup returns CDR1 SGHDN and CDR2 FVKESK. The CDR3 spells CASSHRGTGSYGYTF. DNA for the CDR3: TGTGCCAGCAGCCACAGGGGGACAGGGTCCTATGGCTACACCTTC.

In its sample, this clone was seen a few times. CDR3 sequence: CASSQTVAGVRTDTQYF. In DNA, the CDR3 is TGTGCCAGCAGCCAGACTGTAGCGGGAGTGCGCACAGATACGCAGTATTTT. The chain is built from TRBV11-3 and TRBJ2-3; 9 bases map to TRBD2. This CDR3 contains 17 residues. V lost 5 bases, J lost 1 base, and 10 bases stayed unmatched. Germline V gene data show CDR1 as SGHNT and CDR2 as YENEEA.

The chain combines TRBV5-1 with TRBJ2-3; TRBD2 might be the D (5 bases). V dropped 4 bases and J dropped 2 bases, with 17 bases sitting between them. The CDR3 length is 16 residues. The germline V gene encodes CDR1 SGHRS and CDR2 YFSETQ. The CDR3 sequence: CASSPAWGADTDTQYF. Here the CDR3 DNA reads TGCGCCAGCAGCCCAGCCTGGGGAGCGGACACAGATACGCAGTATTTT.

The CDR3 coding sequence is TGTGCTAGTGGTCCGGGGACCTCTACCTCCGGCTCCTACAATGAGCAGTTCTTC. Protein sequence: CASGPGTSTSGSYNEQFF. The chain joins TRBV12-5 to TRBJ2-1, with D perhaps TRBD1 or TRBD2 (5 bases each). Trimming left V 5 bases short and J 0 bases short, with 20 bases between. CDR3 length: 18 amino acids. Per germline, CDR1 LGHNT and CDR2 FRNRAP.

V usage is TRBV9 and J usage is TRBJ2-3; 8 bases map to TRBD1. The CDR3 is 14 amino acids. Looked up from germline, CDR1 is SGDLS and CDR2 is YYNGEE. Losses at the gene ends were 4 bases for V and 3 bases for J; bases not matched to a gene: 4. As DNA, the CDR3 is TGTGCCAGCAGCTACGGACAGGGAACAGATACGCAGTATTTT. Its translation is CASSYGQGTDTQYF.